This T cell receptor beta chain comes out of a study of T cells in Graves' hyperthyroidism and ophthalmopathy. Looked up from germline, CDR1 is MDHEN and CDR2 is SYDVKM. The junction had 11 bases not matched to a gene; V was cut back by 3 bases and J by 1 base. CDR3 length equals 17 residues. This clonotype showed up just a few times. The antigen is undetermined. General study results and limits: In the blood, most expanded thyroid clonotypes above 0.001 appeared as well.

RNA transcripts provided the source from which TCR beta CDR3 regions were amplified. First-round RT-PCR targeting the TCR CDR3 was performed with the HTBI primer set. TCRdb used MiXCR to reprocess the multiplex PCR reads, holding one entry per CDR3 protein. The sample includes approximately 740,000 distinct CDR3 sequences, 12% to 15% seen only once; the top ten take roughly a tenth. This TCR came from a young woman with Graves' hyperthyroidism. J is TRBJ2-7 and V is TRBV28, with 8 bases fitting TRBD2. The sample taken for sequencing was blood. For the CDR3, the DNA is TGTGCCAGCAGTTTGCCTAGCGGGTTGTCACCGTCCTACGAGCAGTACTTC. Its protein is CASSLPSGLSPSYEQYF.